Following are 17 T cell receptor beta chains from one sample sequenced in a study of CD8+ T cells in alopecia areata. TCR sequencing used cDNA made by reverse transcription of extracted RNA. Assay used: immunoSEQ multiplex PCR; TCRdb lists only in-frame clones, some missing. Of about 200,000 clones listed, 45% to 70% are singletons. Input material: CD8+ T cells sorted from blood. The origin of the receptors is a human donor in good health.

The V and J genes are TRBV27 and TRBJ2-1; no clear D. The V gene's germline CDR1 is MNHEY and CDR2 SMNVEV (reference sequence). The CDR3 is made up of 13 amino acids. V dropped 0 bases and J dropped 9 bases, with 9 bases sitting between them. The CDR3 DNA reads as TGTGCCAGCAGTTTATCTACAGTCCTTGAGCAGTTCTTC. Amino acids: CASSLSTVLEQFF.

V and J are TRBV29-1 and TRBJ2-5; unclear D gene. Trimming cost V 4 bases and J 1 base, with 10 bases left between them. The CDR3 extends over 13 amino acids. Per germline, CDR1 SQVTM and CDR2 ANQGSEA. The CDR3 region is CSVAQTVQETQYF. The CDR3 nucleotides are TGCAGCGTTGCTCAGACGGTCCAAGAGACCCAGTACTTC.

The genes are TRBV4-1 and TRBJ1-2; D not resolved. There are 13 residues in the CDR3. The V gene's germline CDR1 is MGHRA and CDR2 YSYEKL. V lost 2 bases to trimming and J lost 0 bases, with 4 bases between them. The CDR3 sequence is CASSQTTNYGYTF. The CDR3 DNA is TGCGCCAGCAGCCAAACTACTAACTATGGCTACACCTTC.

CDR3 DNA sequence: TGTGCTAGTGACCTCTCGGGACAGCCCCAAGAGACCCAGTACTTC. Its translation is CASDLSGQPQETQYF. V usage is TRBV12-5 and J usage is TRBJ2-5; 7 positions match TRBD1. Trimming removed 7 bases from V and 1 base from J; junction bases left unmatched: 9. CDR1 is LGHNT and CDR2 is FRNRAP in the germline V gene. The CDR3 consists of 15 residues.

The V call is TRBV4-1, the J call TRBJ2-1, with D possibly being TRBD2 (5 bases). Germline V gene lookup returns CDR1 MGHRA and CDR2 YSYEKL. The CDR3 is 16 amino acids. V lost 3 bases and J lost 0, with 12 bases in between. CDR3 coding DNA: TGCGCCAGCAGCCATCCCCGAGGGAGCTCCTACAATGAGCAGTTCTTC. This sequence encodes CASSHPRGSSYNEQFF.

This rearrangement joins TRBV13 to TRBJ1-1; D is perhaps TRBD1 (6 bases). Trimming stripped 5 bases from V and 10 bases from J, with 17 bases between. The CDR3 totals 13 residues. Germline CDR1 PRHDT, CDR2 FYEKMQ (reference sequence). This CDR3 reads CASSLATQGGAFF. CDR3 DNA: TGTGCCAGCAGCCTCGCGACCCAAGGGGGAGCTTTCTTT.

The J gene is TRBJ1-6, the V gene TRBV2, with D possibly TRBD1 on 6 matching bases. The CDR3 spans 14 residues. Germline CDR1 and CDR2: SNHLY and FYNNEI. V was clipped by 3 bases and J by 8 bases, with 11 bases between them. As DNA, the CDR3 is TGTGCCAGCAGTGACAACACAGGGCATTCACCCCTCCACTTT. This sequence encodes CASSDNTGHSPLHF.

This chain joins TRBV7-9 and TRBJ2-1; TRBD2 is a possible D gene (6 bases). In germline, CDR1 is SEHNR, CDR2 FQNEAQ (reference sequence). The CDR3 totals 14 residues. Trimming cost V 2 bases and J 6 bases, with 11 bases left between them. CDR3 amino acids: CASSLWGGVNEQFF. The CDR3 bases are TGTGCCAGCAGCTTATGGGGAGGTGTCAATGAGCAGTTCTTC.

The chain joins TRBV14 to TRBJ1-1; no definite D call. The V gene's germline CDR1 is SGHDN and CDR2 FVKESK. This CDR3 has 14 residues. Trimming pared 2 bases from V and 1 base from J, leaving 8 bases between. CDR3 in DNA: TGTGCCAGCAGCCAACTCGATACGAACACTGAAGCTTTCTTT. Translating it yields CASSQLDTNTEAFF.

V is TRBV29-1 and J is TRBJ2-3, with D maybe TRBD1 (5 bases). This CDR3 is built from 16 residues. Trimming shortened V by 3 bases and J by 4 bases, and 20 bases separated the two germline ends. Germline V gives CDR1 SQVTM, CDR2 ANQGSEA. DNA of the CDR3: TGCAGCGTTGATGGGGCTCCCCCCTCCGCGTCAGATACGCAGTATTTT. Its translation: CSVDGAPPSASDTQYF.

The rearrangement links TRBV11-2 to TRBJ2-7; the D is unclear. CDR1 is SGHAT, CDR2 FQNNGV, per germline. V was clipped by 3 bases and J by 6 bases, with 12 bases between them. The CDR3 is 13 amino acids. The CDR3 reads CASSLEPTGEQYF. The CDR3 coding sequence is TGTGCCAGCAGCTTGGAACCGACGGGCGAGCAGTACTTC.

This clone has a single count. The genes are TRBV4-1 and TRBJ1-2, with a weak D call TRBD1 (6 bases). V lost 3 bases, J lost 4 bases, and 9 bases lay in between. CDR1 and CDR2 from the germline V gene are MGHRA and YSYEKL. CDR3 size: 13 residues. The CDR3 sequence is CASSHGQPYGYTF. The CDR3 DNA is TGCGCCAGCAGCCACGGACAGCCCTATGGCTACACCTTC.

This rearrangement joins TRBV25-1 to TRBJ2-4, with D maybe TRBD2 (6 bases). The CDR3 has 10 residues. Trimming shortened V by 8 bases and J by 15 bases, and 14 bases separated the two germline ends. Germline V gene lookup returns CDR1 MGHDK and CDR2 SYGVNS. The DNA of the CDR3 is TGTGCCAGCCGAGGGGACTTTCTGTACTTC. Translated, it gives CASRGDFLYF.

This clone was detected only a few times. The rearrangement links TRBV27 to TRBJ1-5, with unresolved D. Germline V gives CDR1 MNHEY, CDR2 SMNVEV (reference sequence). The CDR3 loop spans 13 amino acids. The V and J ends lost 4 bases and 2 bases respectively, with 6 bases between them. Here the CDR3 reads CASSYGRNQPQHF. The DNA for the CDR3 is TGTGCCAGCAGTTACGGGCGCAATCAGCCCCAGCATTTT.

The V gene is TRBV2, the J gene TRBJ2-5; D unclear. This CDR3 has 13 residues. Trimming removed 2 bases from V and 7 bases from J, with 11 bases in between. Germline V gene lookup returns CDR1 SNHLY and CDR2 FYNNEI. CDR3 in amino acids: CASSEISDGTQYF. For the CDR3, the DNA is TGTGCCAGCAGTGAAATAAGCGACGGGACCCAGTACTTC.

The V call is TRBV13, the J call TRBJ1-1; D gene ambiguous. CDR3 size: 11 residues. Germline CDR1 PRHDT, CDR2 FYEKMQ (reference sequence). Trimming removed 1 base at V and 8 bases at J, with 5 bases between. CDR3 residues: CASSLAEEAFF. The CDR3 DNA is TGTGCCAGCAGCTTAGCAGAAGAAGCTTTCTTT.

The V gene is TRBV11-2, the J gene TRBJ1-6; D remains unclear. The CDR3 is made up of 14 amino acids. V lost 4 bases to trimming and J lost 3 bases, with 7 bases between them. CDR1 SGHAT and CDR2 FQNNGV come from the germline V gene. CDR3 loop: CASSYPGYNSPLHF. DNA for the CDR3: TGTGCCAGCAGCTATCCGGGCTATAATTCACCCCTCCACTTT.